This T cell receptor (beta chain) was identified in a study of blood T cell repertoires in COVID-19. Study background: COVID-19 samples collected from the United States, Italy and Spain covered acute and convalescent phases. PBMCs, B-cell-depleted T cells, or T cells provided the cDNA or gDNA that made up the material.

Source study methods: Cell counts per sample came from amplifying reference gene primers. Clones were sequenced by immunoSEQ multiplex PCR, and TCRdb holds only the in-frame ones, with some missing. The V and J calls and clone size are taken from that table; D and trimming were inferred from the DNA. The sample comprises approximately 62,000 clones, roughly four fifths of which are singletons, and roughly 6.7% rests with the top ten. The length of the CDR3 is 13 residues. Trimming removed 1 base from V and 4 bases from J, with 8 bases in between. Germline CDR1 is SGHNT and CDR2 is YYREEE (reference sequence).

The TCR sequence derives from a woman aged 50 to 65 with active or convalescent COVID-19. V is TRBV5-4 and J is TRBJ1-2; possible D gene TRBD1, 5 bases. Sequencing was carried out using peripheral blood. CDR3 coding DNA: TGTGCCAGCAGCTTGAAGGGGTCCTATGGCTACACCTTC. Protein sequence: CASSLKGSYGYTF.